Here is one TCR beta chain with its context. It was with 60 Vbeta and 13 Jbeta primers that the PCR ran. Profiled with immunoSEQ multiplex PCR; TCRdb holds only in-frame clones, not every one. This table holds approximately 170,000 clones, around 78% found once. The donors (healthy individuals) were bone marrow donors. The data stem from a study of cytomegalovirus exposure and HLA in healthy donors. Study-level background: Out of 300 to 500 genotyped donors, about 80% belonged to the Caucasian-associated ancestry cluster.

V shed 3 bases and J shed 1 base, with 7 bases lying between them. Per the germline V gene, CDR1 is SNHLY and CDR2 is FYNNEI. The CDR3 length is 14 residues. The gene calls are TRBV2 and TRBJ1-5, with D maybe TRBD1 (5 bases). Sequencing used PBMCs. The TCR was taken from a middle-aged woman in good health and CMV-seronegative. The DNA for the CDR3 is TGTGCCAGCAGTGACAGGGTCAGCAATCAGCCCCAGCATTTT. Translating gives CASSDRVSNQPQHF.